This is a list of T cell receptor beta chains from one sample in a study of Ad26.COV2.S vaccination and SARS-CoV-2 variants. Here immunoSEQ multiplex PCR was the method, and the copy in TCRdb shows in-frame clones only, minus some. The sample has about 480,000 clones, around 88% seen once; the top ten hold about 13%. The sample was peripheral blood, taken in a trial of Ad26.COV2.S vaccine versus placebo. Receptors were obtained from a person between 18 and 59 years old who received the Ad26.COV2.S COVID-19 vaccine or a placebo. Both conserved end residues are part of each CDR3. Fields, in order: CDR3 DNA, CDR3 protein, D gene, clone size, V gene, J gene. The D gene is left open where the match is weak. Some rows mark clone size as missing; the rest say once, few, many or name a class of expanded clone.

TGCGCCAGCAGCTTGGGGGGACTAGCGGGAGGGCCATCAGATACGCAGTATTTT	CASSLGGLAGGPSDTQYF	TRBD2	-	TRBV5-1	TRBJ2-3
TGTGCCAGCAGTTACTCTGGGGGGGATGGATTCTATGGCTACACCTTC	CASSYSGGDGFYGYTF	-	few	TRBV6-6	TRBJ1-2
TGTGCCAGCAGCGATTCGGGGGATTCACCCCTCCACTTT	CASSDSGDSPLHF	-	-	TRBV2	TRBJ1-6
TGTGCCAGCAGCGTAGGGGTCGGGTGGCGAAACACCATATATTTT	CASSVGVGWRNTIYF	-	-	TRBV9	TRBJ1-3
TGTGCCTGGACCCCCCGAACGGATAATTCACCCCTCCACTTT	CAWTPRTDNSPLHF	-	once	TRBV30	TRBJ1-6
TGTGCCAGCCGCTTCGCCCATTCCTACAATGAGCAGTTCTTC	CASRFAHSYNEQFF	-	-	TRBV6-6	TRBJ2-1
TGTGCCAGCAGCGAAGTACGACGGATCAATTCACCCCTCCACTTT	CASSEVRRINSPLHF	-	-	TRBV5-4	TRBJ1-6
TGTGCCAGTACTGGGGGGGCGGAGGACGCCGGGGAGCTGTTTTTT	CASTGGAEDAGELFF	-	-	TRBV19	TRBJ2-2
TGTGCCAGCAGCGTAGTATCCCAGGGAGGTGGCTACACCTTC	CASSVVSQGGGYTF	-	-	TRBV9	TRBJ1-2
TGTGCCAGCACTAAAATGGGGGCGAACACCGGGGAGCTGTTTTTT	CASTKMGANTGELFF	-	-	TRBV3-1/TRBV3-2	TRBJ2-2
TGTGCCAGCAGTCTCTCTGGGATGACTGAAGCTTTCTTT	CASSLSGMTEAFF	-	-	TRBV12-3/TRBV12-4	TRBJ1-1
TGTGCCTGGAGTTTAGGGGGGGCGCGCTACGAGCAGTACTTC	CAWSLGGARYEQYF	-	-	TRBV30	TRBJ2-7
TGTGCCAGCAGCTCCGCGGGACTTTCCTACAATGAGCAGTTCTTC	CASSSAGLSYNEQFF	-	-	TRBV7-8	TRBJ2-1
TGTGCCAGCAGTTTATCGCCCAACTTAGGGGGGACCCAGTACTTC	CASSLSPNLGGTQYF	-	few	TRBV27	TRBJ2-5
TGTGCCAGCAGTTTAGGCGCTAGAAAAAGTGGCTACACCTTC	CASSLGARKSGYTF	-	-	TRBV28	TRBJ1-2
TGTGCCAGCAGCTTAGCCTTGAGCAAGTTTCTTTCTGGAAACACCATATATTTT	CASSLALSKFLSGNTIYF	-	few	TRBV7-9	TRBJ1-3
TGTGCCAGCTCACCCGGACAGGGTTCCTACAATGAGCAGTTCTTC	CASSPGQGSYNEQFF	TRBD1	-	TRBV18	TRBJ2-1
TGTGCCAGCAGTTGGACCTATGGCTACACCTTC	CASSWTYGYTF	-	-	TRBV6-2/TRBV6-3	TRBJ1-2
TGTGCCAGCAGCTTGGGGACACTGAATTCCTGGAGAAACACCATATATTTT	CASSLGTLNSWRNTIYF	-	-	TRBV5-6	TRBJ1-3
TGCGCCAGCAGACAGACGGATTACAATGAGCAGTTCTTC	CASRQTDYNEQFF	-	-	TRBV5-1	TRBJ2-1
TGCGCCAGCAGCCAAGATCTGGGGGTGGGGAGCGGGGAGCTGTTTTTT	CASSQDLGVGSGELFF	-	-	TRBV4-1	TRBJ2-2
TGCGCCAGCAGCCTGCAGCCCGACACTGAAGCTTTCTTT	CASSLQPDTEAFF	-	-	TRBV5-1	TRBJ1-1
TGTGCCAGCACCGAGGGTCGGTCTAGCGCGAATGAGCAGTTCTTC	CASTEGRSSANEQFF	-	-	TRBV3-1/TRBV3-2	TRBJ2-1
TGCAGCGTATCAGGGGGCGTCAACTATGGCTACACCTTC	CSVSGGVNYGYTF	TRBD1	-	TRBV29-1	TRBJ1-2
TGTGCCAGCAGTTTAGGGGGACCTGGCGGCTATGGCTACACCTTC	CASSLGGPGGYGYTF	-	-	TRBV28	TRBJ1-2
TGTGCCATCAGTGAGGGTCACCCGGGACAGGGTTATGAGACCCAGTACTTC	CAISEGHPGQGYETQYF	TRBD1	-	TRBV10-3	TRBJ2-5
TGTGCCAGCAGCGTTTTAGCGGGAGGGGCCCAGTACTTC	CASSVLAGGAQYF	TRBD2	-	TRBV7-2	TRBJ2-5
TGTGCCAGCAGCTTAGGGACAGGGCTGATGAGTCAGCCCCAGCATTTT	CASSLGTGLMSQPQHF	TRBD1	few	TRBV7-9	TRBJ1-5
TGCGCCAGCAGCCAAGTAGGGACCGGGGAGCTGTTTTTT	CASSQVGTGELFF	-	-	TRBV4-1	TRBJ2-2
TGCGCCAGCAGCTTAGAGGGGGGGCCGGTTCAGCCCCAGCATTTT	CASSLEGGPVQPQHF	-	-	TRBV5-1	TRBJ1-5
TGTGCCAGCAGCTTAATATCAGGGGGCACGGCTTTCTTT	CASSLISGGTAFF	TRBD1	-	TRBV7-3	TRBJ1-1
TGTGCCAGCAGGGGGAGCGCGGACAATGAGCAGTTCTTC	CASRGSADNEQFF	-	-	TRBV28	TRBJ2-1
TGTGCCGTCCGGGCCGGAAGGGATAATTCACCCCTCCACTTT	CAVRAGRDNSPLHF	-	-	TRBV24-1	TRBJ1-6
TGTGCCAGCAGCCAAAAGCGGGTGTCTTGGGTTGATGAGCAGTTCTTC	CASSQKRVSWVDEQFF	-	-	TRBV3-1/TRBV3-2	TRBJ2-1
TGTGCCAGCAGCTTATTCGTCAGGGACACCGGGGAGCTGTTTTTT	CASSLFVRDTGELFF	-	few	TRBV7-8	TRBJ2-2
TGTGCCAGCAGTTTGGTCGACCCCGGACGTTCGGATCTAACCTTC	CASSLVDPGRSDLTF	-	-	TRBV6-6	TRBJ1-2
TGTGCCAGCAGTGATAGGGCCAGGCCGAATCAGCCCCAGCATTTT	CASSDRARPNQPQHF	-	-	TRBV2	TRBJ1-5
TGTGCCAGCAGTTTAGGGACTAGCGGGAGTTGGCAGTTCTTC	CASSLGTSGSWQFF	TRBD2	once	TRBV27	TRBJ2-1
TGTGCTAGTGCCTCTTCGGACTCCTACGAGCAGTACTTC	CASASSDSYEQYF	-	-	TRBV12-5	TRBJ2-7
TGTGCCAGCACCGGAGTGGGGAGGGATTACTTC	CASTGVGRDYF	TRBD2	-	TRBV2	TRBJ2-7
TGTGCCAGCAGCACCAAGGGGGGGGGAGGTTCACCCCTCCACTTT	CASSTKGGGGSPLHF	-	-	TRBV7-2	TRBJ1-6
TGTGCCAGCAGTTTGGTAAACGGGGGGGTGAACACTGAAGCTTTCTTT	CASSLVNGGVNTEAFF	-	-	TRBV28	TRBJ1-1
TGTGCCAGCAGCTTATCGGAGCAGAGGGGCTACGAGCAGTACTTC	CASSLSEQRGYEQYF	-	-	TRBV7-2	TRBJ2-7
TGTGCCAGCAGTCAACAAGACACCAACACCGGGGAGCTGTTTTTT	CASSQQDTNTGELFF	-	-	TRBV6-5	TRBJ2-2
TGCGCCAGCAGTCAATCAAGGTGGATTCGGGACAGAAGATGTTCACCCCTCCACTTT	CASSQSRWIRDRRCSPLHF	TRBD1	-	TRBV23-1	TRBJ1-6
TGTGCCAGCAGCCAAGAGAATCCTAGCTCTGGAAACACCATATATTTT	CASSQENPSSGNTIYF	-	-	TRBV4-2	TRBJ1-3
TGCGCCAGCAGCCAAACACTAGCGGGCGGTCGGCAGTTCTTC	CASSQTLAGGRQFF	TRBD2	-	TRBV4-3	TRBJ2-1